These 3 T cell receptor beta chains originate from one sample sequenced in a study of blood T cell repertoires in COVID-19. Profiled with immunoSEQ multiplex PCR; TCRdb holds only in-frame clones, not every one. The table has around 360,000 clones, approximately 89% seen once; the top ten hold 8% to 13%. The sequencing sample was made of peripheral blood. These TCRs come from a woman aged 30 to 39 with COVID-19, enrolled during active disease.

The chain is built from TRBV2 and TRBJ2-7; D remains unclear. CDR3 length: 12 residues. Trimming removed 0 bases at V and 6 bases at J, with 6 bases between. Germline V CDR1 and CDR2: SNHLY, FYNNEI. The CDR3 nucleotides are TGTGCCAGCAGTGAAGCGGTCGGCGAGCAGTACTTC. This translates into CASSEAVGEQYF.

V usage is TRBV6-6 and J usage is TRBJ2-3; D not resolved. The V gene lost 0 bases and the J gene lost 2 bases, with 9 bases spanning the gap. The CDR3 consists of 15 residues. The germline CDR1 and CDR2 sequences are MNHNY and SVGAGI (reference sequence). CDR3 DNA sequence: TGTGCCAGCAGTTACTCGCAGCGCGTCACAGATACGCAGTATTTT. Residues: CASSYSQRVTDTQYF.

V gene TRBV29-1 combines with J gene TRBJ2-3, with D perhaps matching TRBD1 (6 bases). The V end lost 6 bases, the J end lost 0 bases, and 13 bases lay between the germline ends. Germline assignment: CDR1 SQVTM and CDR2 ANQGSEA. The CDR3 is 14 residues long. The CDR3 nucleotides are TGCAGCGTGGCCGGGACACCAAGCACAGATACGCAGTATTTT. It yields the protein CSVAGTPSTDTQYF.